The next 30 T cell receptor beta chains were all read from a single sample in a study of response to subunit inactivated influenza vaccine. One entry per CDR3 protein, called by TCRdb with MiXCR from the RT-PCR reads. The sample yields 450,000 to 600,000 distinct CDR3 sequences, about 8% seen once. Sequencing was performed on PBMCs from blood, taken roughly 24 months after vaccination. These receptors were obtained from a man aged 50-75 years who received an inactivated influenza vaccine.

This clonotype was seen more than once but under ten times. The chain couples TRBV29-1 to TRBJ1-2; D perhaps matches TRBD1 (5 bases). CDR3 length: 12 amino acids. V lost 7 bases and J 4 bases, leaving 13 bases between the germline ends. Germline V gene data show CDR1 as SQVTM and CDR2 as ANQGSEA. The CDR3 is CSDSQGGYGYTF. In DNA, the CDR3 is TGCAGCGACTCCCAGGGCGGCTATGGCTACACCTTC.

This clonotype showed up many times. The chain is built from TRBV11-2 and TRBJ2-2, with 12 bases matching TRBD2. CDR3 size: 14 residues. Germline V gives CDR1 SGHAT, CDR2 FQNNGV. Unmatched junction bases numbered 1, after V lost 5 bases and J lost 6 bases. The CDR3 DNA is TGTGCCAGCAGCCGACTAGCGGGAGCCGGGGAGCTGTTTTTT. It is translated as CASSRLAGAGELFF.

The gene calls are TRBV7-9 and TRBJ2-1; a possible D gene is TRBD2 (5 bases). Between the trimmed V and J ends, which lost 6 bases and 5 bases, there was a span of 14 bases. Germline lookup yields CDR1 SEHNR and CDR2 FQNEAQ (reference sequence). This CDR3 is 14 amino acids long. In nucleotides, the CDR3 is TGTGCCAGCAGTTACTATAGCGCTAACAATGAGCAGTTCTTC. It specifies CASSYYSANNEQFF.

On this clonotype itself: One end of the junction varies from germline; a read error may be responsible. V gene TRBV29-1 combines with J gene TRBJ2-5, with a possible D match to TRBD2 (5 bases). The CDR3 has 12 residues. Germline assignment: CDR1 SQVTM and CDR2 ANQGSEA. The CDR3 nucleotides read TGCAGCGTCGCAGCGGTGGGAGAGCCCCAGTACTTC. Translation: CSVAAVGEPQYF.

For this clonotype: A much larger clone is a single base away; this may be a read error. The CDR3 spells CSAARVSEYTEAFF. The CDR3, as DNA: TGCAGTGCTGCTCGGGTGTCGGAGTATACTGAAGCTTTCTTT. The chain employs TRBV20-1 and TRBJ1-1; no clear D. Trimming removed 5 bases from V and 5 bases from J, with 18 bases in between. The length of the CDR3 is 14 residues. The germline gives CDR1 DFQATT, CDR2 SNEGSKA (reference sequence).

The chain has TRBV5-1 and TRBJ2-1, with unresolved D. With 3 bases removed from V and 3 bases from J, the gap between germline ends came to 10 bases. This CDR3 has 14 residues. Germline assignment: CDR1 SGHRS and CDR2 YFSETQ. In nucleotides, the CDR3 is TGCGCCAGCAGCTCTGGAGACCGCTACAATGAGCAGTTCTTC. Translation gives CASSSGDRYNEQFF.

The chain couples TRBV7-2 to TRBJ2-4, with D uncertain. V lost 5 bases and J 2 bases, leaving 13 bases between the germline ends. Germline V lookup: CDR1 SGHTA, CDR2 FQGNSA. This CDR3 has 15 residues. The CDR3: CASSPSIDTKNIQYF. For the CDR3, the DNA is TGTGCCAGCAGCCCCTCGATTGACACCAAAAACATTCAGTACTTC. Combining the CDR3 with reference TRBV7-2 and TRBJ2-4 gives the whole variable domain GAGVSQSPSNKVTEKGKDVELRCDPISGHTALYWYRQSLGQGLEFLIYFQGNSAPDKSGLPSDRFSAERTGGSVSTLTIQRTQQEDSAVYLCASSPSIDTKNIQYFGAGTRLSVL.

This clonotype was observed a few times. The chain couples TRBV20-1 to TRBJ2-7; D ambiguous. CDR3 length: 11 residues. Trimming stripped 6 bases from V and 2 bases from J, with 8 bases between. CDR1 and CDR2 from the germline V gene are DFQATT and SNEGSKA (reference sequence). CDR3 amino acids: CSATQAYEQYF. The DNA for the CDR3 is TGCAGTGCAACCCAAGCCTACGAGCAGTACTTC.

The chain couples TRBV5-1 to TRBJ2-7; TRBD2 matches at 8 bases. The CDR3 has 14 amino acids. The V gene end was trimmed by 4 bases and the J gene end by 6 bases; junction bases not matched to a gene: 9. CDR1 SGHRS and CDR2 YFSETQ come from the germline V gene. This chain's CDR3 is CASSAGLEVAEQYF. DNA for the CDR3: TGCGCCAGCAGCGCGGGACTAGAAGTAGCCGAGCAGTACTTC.

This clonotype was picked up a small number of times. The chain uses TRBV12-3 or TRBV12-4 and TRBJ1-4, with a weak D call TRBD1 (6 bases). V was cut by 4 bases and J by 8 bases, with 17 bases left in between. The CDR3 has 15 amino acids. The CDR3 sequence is CASSSYGGPGEKLFF. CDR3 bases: TGTGCCAGCAGTTCCTACGGGGGGCCTGGGGAAAAACTGTTTTTT.

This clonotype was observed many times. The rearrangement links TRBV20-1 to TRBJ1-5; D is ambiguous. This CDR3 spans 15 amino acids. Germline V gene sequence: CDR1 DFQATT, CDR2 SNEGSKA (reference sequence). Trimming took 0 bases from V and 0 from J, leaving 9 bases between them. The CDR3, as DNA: TGCAGTGCTAGAGATTACAGTCATAGCAATCAGCCCCAGCATTTT. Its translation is CSARDYSHSNQPQHF.

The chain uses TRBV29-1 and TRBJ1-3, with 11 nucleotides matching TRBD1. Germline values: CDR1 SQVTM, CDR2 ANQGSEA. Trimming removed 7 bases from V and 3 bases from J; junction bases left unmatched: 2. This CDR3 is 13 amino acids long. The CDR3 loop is CSAGTGGGNTIYF. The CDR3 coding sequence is TGCAGCGCTGGGACAGGGGGTGGAAACACCATATATTTT.

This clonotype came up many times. This chain's CDR3 is CASSEVGIRYEQYF. The CDR3 DNA sequence: TGTGCCAGCAGTGAGGTTGGGATCCGATACGAGCAGTACTTC. The chain combines TRBV25-1 with TRBJ2-7; the D is unclear. CDR1 MGHDK and CDR2 SYGVNS come from the germline V gene. V was trimmed by 3 bases and J by 4 bases, leaving 13 bases between them. There are 14 residues in the CDR3.

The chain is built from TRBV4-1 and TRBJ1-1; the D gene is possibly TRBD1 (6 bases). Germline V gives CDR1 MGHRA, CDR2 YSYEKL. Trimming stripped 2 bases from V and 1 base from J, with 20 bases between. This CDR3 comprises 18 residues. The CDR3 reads CASSQSRLGATPNTEAFF. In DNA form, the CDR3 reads TGCGCCAGCAGCCAAAGTCGATTGGGGGCGACCCCGAACACTGAAGCTTTCTTT.

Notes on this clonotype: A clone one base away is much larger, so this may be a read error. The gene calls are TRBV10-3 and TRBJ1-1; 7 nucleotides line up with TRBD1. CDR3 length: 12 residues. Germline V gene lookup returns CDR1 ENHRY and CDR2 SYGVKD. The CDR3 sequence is CATGQFNTEAIF. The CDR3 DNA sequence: TGTGCCACGGGACAGTTCAACACTGAAGCTATCTTT.

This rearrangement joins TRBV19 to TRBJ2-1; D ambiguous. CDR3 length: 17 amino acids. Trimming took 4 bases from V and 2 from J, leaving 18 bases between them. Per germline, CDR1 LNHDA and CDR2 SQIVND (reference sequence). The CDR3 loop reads CASSTRGPSSPYNEQFF. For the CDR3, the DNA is TGTGCCAGTAGTACCCGCGGCCCCAGTAGTCCCTACAATGAGCAGTTCTTC. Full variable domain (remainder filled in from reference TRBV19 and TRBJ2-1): DGGITQSPKYLFRKEGQNVTLSCEQNLNHDAMYWYRQDPGQGLRLIYYSQIVNDFQKGDIAEGYSVSREKKESFPLTVTSAQKNPTAFYLCASSTRGPSSPYNEQFFGPGTRLTVL.

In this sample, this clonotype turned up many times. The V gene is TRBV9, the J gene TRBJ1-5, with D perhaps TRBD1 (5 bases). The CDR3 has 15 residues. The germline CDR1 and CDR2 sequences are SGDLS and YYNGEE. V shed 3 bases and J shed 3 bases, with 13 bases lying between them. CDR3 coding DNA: TGTGCCAGCAGCGATGGCAGGGTAAACAATCAGCCCCAGCATTTT. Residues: CASSDGRVNNQPQHF.

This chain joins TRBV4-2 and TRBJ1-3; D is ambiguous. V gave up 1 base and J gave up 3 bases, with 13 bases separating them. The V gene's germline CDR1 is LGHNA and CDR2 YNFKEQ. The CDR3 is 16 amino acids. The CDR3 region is CASSQAETGYGNTIYF. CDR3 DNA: TGTGCCAGCAGCCAAGCTGAGACTGGGTATGGAAACACCATATATTTT.

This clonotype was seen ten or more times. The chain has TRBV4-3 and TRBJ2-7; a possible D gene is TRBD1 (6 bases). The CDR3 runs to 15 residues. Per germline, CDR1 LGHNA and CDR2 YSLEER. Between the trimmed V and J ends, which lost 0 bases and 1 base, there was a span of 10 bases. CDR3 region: CASSQEAGASYEQYF. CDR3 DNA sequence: TGCGCCAGCAGCCAAGAGGCAGGGGCTTCCTACGAGCAGTACTTC.

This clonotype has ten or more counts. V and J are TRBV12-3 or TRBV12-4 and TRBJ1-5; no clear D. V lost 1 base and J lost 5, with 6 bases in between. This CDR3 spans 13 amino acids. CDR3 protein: CASSLGEDQPQHF. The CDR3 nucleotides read TGTGCCAGCAGTTTAGGTGAAGATCAGCCCCAGCATTTT.

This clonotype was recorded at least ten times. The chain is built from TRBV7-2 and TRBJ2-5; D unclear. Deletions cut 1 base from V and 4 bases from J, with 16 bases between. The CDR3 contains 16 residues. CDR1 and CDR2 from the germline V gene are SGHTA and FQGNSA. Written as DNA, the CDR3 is TGTGCCAGCAGCTTAGGCATGGGTTTAGGCTTAGAGACCCAGTACTTC. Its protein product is CASSLGMGLGLETQYF.

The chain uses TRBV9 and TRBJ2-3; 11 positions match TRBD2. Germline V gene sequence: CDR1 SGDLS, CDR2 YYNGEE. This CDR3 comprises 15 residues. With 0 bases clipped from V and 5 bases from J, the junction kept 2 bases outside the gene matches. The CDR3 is CASSVALAGGDTQYF. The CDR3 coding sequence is TGTGCCAGCAGCGTAGCGCTAGCGGGGGGAGATACGCAGTATTTT.

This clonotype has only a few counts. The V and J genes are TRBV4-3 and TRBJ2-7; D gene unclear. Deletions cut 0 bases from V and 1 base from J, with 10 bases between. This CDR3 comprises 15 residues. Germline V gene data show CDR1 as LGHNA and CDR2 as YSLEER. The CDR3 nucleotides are TGCGCCAGCAGCCAAGATATAAGCGCATCCTACGAGCAGTACTTC. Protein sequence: CASSQDISASYEQYF.

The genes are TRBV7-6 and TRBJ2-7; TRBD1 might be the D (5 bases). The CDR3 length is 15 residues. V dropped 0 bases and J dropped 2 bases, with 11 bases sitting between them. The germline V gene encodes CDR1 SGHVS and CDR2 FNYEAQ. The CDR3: CASSLAARAAYEQYF. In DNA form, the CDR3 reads TGTGCCAGCAGCTTAGCGGCCAGGGCGGCCTACGAGCAGTACTTC. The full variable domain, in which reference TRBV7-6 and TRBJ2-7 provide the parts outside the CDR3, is GAGVSQSPRYKVTKRGQDVALRCDPISGHVSLYWYRQALGQGPEFLTYFNYEAQQDKSGLPNDRFSAERPEGSISTLTIQRTEQRDSAMYRCASSLAARAAYEQYFGPGTRLTVT.

The CDR3 protein is CSAPPGLAGVGEQYF. The CDR3 DNA follows: TGCAGTGCTCCCCCGGGACTAGCGGGAGTCGGCGAGCAGTACTTC. V gene TRBV20-1 combines with J gene TRBJ2-7; 14 bases line up with TRBD2. The CDR3 contains 15 residues. V was pared by 5 bases and J by 6 bases, with 9 bases of the junction left unmatched. Germline CDR1 and CDR2: DFQATT and SNEGSKA (reference sequence).

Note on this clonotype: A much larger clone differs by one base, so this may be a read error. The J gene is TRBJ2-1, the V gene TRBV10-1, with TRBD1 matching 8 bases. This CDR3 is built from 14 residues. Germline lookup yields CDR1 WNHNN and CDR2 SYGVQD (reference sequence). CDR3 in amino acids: CACSEGDRGYEQFF. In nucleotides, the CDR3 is TGCGCCTGCAGTGAGGGTGACAGGGGATATGAGCAGTTCTTC.

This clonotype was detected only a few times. The CDR3 loop is CSARDQGRKTEAFF. CDR3 nucleotides: TGCAGTGCTAGAGATCAAGGCCGGAAAACTGAAGCTTTCTTT. The chain carries TRBV20-1 and TRBJ1-1; no definite D call. Germline V gene lookup returns CDR1 DFQATT and CDR2 SNEGSKA (reference sequence). Trimming stripped 0 bases from V and 5 bases from J, with 13 bases between. This CDR3 comprises 14 residues.

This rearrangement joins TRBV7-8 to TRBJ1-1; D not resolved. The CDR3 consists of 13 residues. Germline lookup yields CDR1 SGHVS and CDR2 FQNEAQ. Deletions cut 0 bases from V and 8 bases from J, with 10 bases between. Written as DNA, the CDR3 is TGTGCCAGCAGCTTAGCGTTATATGCGGAAGCTTTCTTT. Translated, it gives CASSLALYAEAFF.

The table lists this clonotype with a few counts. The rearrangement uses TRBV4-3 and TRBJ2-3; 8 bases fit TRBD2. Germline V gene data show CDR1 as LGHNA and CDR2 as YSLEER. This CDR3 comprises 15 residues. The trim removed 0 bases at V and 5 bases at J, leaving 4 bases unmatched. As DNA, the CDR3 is TGCGCCAGCAGCCAAGACGGGCGGGGGGAAGATACGCAGTATTTT. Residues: CASSQDGRGEDTQYF.

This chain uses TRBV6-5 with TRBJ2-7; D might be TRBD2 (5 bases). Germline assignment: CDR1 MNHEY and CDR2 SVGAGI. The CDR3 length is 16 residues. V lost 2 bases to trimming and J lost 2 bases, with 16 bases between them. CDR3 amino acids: CASSYPRGGNPYEQYF. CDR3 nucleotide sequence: TGTGCCAGCAGTTACCCCCGGGGTGGAAACCCCTACGAGCAGTACTTC.